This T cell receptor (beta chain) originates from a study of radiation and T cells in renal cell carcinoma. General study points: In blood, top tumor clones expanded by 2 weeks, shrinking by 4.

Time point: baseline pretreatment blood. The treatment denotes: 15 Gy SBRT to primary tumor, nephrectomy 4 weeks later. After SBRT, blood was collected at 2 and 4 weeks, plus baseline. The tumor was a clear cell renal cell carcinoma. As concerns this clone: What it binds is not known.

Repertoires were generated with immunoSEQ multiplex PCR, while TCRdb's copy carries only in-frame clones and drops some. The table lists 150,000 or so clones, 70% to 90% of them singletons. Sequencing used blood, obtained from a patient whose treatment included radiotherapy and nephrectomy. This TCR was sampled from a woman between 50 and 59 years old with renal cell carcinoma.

CDR3 nucleotides: TGTGCCAGCAGCCTAAACATGGGACAGACGTATGGCTACACCTTC. Protein sequence: CASSLNMGQTYGYTF. The chain combines TRBV7-2 with TRBJ1-2; TRBD1 agrees at 7 bases. Germline loops: CDR1 SGHTA, CDR2 FQGNSA. V was clipped by 5 bases and J by 5 bases; unmatched bases: 11. This CDR3 has 15 residues.